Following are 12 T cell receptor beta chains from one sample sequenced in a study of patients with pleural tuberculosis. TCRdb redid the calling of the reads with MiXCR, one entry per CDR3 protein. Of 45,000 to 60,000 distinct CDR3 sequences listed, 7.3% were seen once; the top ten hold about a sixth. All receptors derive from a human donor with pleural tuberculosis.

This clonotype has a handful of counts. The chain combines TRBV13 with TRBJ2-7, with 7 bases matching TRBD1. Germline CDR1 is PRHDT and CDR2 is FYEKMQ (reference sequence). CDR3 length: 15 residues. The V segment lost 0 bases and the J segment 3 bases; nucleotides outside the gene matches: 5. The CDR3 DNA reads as TGTGCCAGCAGCTTAGGCCTCGGGGACAGCTACGAGCAGTACTTC. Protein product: CASSLGLGDSYEQYF.

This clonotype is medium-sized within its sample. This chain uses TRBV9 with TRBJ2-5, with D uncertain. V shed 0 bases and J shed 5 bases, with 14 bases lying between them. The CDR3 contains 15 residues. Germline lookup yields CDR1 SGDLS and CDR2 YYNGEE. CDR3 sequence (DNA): TGTGCCAGCAGCGTAGTGGGTAGTGGCTCGGAGACCCAGTACTTC. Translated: CASSVVGSGSETQYF.

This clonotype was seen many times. The CDR3 DNA follows: TGTGCCACCAGCAGAGATAAATGGAATGAGCAGTTCTTC. Amino acid sequence: CATSRDKWNEQFF. V and J are TRBV15 and TRBJ2-1; D remains unclear. Germline V gives CDR1 LNHNV, CDR2 YYDKDF (reference sequence). The V end lost 0 bases, the J end lost 7 bases, and 7 bases lay between the germline ends. The CDR3 consists of 13 residues.

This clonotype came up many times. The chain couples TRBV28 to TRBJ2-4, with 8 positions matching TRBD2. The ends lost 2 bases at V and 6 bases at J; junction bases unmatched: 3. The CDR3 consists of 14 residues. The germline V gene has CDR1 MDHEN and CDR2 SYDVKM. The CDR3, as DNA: TGTGCCAGCAGTTTAGGGGCGGGAGGAAACATTCAGTACTTC. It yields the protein CASSLGAGGNIQYF.

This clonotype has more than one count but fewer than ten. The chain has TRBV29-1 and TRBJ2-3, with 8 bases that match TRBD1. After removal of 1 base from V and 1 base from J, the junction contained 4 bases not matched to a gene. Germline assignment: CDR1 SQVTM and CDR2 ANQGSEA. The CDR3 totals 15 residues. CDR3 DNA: TGCAGCGTTGAAGTATCGGGACAGGGCACAGATACGCAGTATTTT. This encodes CSVEVSGQGTDTQYF.

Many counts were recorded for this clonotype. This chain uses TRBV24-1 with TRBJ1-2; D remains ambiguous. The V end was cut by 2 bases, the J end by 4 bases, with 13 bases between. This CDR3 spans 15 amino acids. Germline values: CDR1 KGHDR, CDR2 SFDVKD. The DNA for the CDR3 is TGTGCCACCAGTGATTCCCGACGGCTGCTCTATGGCTACACCTTC. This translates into CATSDSRRLLYGYTF.

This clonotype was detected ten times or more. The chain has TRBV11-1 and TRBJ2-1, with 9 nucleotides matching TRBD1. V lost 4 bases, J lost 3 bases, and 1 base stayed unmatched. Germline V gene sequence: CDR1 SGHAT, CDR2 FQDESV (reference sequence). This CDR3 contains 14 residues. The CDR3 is CASSSTGGYNEQFF. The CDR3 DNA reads TGTGCCAGCAGCTCGACAGGGGGCTACAATGAGCAGTTCTTC.

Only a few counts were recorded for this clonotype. In nucleotides, the CDR3 is TGTGCCAGCAGTTTCTCTAAGCGGGAAAGAGGGGAGACCCAGTACTTC. Protein product: CASSFSKRERGETQYF. The chain employs TRBV28 and TRBJ2-5, with 7 bases aligning to TRBD2. The ends lost 3 bases at V and 5 bases at J; junction bases unmatched: 12. The CDR3 is made up of 16 amino acids. Germline V gene data show CDR1 as MDHEN and CDR2 as SYDVKM. The complete variable domain, with remaining parts taken from reference TRBV28 and TRBJ2-5, reads DVKVTQSSRYLVKRTGEKVFLECVQDMDHENMFWYRQDPGLGLRLIYFSYDVKMKEKGDIPEGYSVSREKKERFSLILESASTNQTSMYLCASSFSKRERGETQYFGPGTRLLVL.

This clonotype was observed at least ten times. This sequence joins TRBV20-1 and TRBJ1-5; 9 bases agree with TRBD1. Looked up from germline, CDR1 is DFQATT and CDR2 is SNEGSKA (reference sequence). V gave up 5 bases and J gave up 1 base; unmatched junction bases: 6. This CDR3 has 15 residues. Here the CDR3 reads CSAVKQGASNQPQHF. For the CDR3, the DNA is TGCAGTGCTGTTAAACAGGGGGCCAGCAATCAGCCCCAGCATTTT.

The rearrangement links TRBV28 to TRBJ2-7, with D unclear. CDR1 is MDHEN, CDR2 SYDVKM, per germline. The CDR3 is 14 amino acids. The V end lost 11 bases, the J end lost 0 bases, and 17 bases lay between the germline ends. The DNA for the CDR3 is TGTGCCGGCACTACTAACGATCTCTCCTACGAGCAGTACTTC. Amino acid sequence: CAGTTNDLSYEQYF.

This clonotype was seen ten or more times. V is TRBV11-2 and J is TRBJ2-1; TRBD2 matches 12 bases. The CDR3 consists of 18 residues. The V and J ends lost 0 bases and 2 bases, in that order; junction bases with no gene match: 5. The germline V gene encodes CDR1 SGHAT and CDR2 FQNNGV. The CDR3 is CASSLETSGSWTYNEQFF. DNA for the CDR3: TGTGCCAGCAGCTTAGAGACTAGCGGGAGTTGGACCTACAATGAGCAGTTCTTC.

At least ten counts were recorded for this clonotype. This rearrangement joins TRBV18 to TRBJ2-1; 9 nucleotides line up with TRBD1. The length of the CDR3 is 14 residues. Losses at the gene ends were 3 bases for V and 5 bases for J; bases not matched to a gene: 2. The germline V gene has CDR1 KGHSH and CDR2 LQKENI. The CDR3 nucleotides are TGTGCCAGCTCACCTGGGACAGGGAACAATGAGCAGTTCTTC. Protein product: CASSPGTGNNEQFF.